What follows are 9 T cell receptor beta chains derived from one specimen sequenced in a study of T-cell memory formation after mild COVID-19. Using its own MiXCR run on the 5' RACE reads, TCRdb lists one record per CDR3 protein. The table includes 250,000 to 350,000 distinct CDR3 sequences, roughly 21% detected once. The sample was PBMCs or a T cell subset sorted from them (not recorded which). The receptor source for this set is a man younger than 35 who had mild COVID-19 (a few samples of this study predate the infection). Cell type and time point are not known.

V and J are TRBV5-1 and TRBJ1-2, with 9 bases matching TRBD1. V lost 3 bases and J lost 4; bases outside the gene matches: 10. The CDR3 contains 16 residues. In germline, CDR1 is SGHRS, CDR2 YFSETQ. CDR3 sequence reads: CASSSGGQGYGYGYTF. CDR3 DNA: TGCGCCAGCAGCTCTGGGGGACAGGGTTACGGCTATGGCTACACCTTC.

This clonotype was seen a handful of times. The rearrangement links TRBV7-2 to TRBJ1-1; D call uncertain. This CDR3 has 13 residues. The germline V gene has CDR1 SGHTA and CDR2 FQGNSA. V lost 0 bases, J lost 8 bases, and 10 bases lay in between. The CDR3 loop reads CASSLAGREEAFF. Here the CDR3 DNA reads TGTGCCAGCAGCTTAGCGGGTAGGGAGGAAGCTTTCTTT.

The CDR3 DNA sequence: TGCGCCAGCAGCCAAGATTTTCGGGGACAGGGGGCGAGGGGCTACACCTTC. Encoded protein: CASSQDFRGQGARGYTF. The chain has TRBV4-3 and TRBJ1-2; 12 nucleotides agree with TRBD1. Germline V gene sequence: CDR1 LGHNA, CDR2 YSLEER. The V segment lost 0 bases and the J segment 8 bases; nucleotides outside the gene matches: 10. The CDR3 consists of 17 residues.

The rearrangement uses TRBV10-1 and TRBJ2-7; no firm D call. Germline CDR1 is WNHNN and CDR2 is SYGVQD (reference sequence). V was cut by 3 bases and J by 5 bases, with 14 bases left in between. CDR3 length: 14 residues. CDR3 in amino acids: CASSDKDTYHEQYF. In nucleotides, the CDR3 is TGCGCCAGCAGTGACAAAGACACCTACCACGAGCAGTACTTC.

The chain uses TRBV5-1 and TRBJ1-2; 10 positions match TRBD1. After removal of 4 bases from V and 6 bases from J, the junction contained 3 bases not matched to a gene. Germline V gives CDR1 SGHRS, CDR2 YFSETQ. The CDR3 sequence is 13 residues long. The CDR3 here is CASSTGQGDGYTF. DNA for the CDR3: TGCGCCAGCAGCACCGGACAGGGGGATGGCTACACCTTC.

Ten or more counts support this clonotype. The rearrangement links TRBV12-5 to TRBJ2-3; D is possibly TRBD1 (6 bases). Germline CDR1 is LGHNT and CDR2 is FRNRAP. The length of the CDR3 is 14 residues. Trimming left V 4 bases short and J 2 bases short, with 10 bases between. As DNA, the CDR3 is TGTGCTAGTGGTTCACAGGGTATCACAGATACGCAGTATTTT. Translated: CASGSQGITDTQYF.

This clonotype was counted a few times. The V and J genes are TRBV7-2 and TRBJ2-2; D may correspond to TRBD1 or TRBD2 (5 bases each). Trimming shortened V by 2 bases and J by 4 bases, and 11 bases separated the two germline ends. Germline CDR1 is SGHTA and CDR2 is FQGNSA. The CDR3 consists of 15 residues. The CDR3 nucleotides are TGTGCCAGCAGCTTATACGGGGCCTTCACCGGGGAGCTGTTTTTT. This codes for CASSLYGAFTGELFF. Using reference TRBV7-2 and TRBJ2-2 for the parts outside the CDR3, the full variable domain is GAGVSQSPSNKVTEKGKDVELRCDPISGHTALYWYRQSLGQGLEFLIYFQGNSAPDKSGLPSDRFSAERTGGSVSTLTIQRTQQEDSAVYLCASSLYGAFTGELFFGEGSRLTVL.

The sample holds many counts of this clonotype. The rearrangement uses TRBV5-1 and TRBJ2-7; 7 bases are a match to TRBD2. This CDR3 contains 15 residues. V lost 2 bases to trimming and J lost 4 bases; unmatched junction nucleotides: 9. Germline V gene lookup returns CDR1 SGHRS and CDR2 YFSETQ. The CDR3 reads CASSFPRGTFYEQYV. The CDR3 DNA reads TGCGCCAGCAGCTTTCCGCGGGGGACGTTTTACGAGCAGTACGTC.

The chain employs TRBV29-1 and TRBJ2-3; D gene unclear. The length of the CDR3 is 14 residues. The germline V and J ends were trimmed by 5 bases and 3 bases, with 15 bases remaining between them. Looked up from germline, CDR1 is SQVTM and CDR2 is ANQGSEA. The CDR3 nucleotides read TGCAGCGTTCCTTGGGCTTCGAGGACAGATACGCAGTATTTT. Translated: CSVPWASRTDTQYF.